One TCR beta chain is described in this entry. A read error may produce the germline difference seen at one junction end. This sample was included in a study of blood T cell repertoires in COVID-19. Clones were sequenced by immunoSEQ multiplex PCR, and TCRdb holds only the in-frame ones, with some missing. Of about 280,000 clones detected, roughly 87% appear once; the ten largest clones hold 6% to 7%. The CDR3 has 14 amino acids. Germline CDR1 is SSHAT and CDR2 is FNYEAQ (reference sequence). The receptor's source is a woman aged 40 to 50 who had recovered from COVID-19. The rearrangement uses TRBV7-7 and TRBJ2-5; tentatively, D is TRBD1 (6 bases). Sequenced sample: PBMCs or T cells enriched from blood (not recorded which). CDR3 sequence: CASSLVDRQETQYF. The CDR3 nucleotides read TGTGCTAGCAGCTTAGTCGACAGGCAAGAGACCCAGTACTTC.